This entry lists 4 T cell receptor beta chains sequenced from one sample in a study of neurological immune-mediated disorders. From the 5' RACE reads, TCRdb called clonotypes with MiXCR, one entry per CDR3 protein. The sample consists of tens of thousands of distinct CDR3 sequences, roughly 8% of them appearing once. Specified time point: longitudinal time-point 3. The specimen sequenced was PBMCs. The receptor set was obtained from a woman aged 40 to 50 in good health.

There are many counts of this clonotype. V gene TRBV7-2 combines with J gene TRBJ2-5; D ambiguous. V was clipped by 1 base and J by 2 bases, with 8 bases between them. Germline-derived CDR1 and CDR2 are SGHTA and FQGNSA. This CDR3 has 14 amino acids. This CDR3 reads CASSLGGNQETQYF. The CDR3 nucleotides read TGTGCCAGCAGCTTAGGTGGGAATCAAGAGACCCAGTACTTC.

This clonotype was counted at least ten times. The chain has TRBV18 and TRBJ1-1; 8 bases agree with TRBD1. Trimming cost V 3 bases and J 5 bases; bases outside gene matches: 5. The CDR3 covers 14 residues. Germline V lookup: CDR1 KGHSH, CDR2 LQKENI. CDR3 DNA sequence: TGTGCCAGCTCACCGTCCACAGGGGGGACTGAAGCTTTCTTT. Translated: CASSPSTGGTEAFF.

This clonotype was counted many times. The chain combines TRBV20-1 with TRBJ1-1, with D perhaps matching TRBD1 (6 bases). The CDR3 is made up of 16 amino acids. With 2 bases removed from V and 1 base from J, the gap between germline ends came to 17 bases. The V gene's germline CDR1 is DFQATT and CDR2 SNEGSKA (reference sequence). CDR3 bases: TGCAGTGCTAGATCGTCCAAGGGGGTAAAGAACACTGAAGCTTTCTTT. As protein: CSARSSKGVKNTEAFF.

This clonotype was seen at least ten times. This chain links TRBV6-1 with TRBJ1-1; 8 bases line up with TRBD1. Germline CDR1 MNHNS, CDR2 SASEGT. The CDR3 loop spans 15 amino acids. Unmatched junction bases numbered 7, after V lost 4 bases and J lost 3 bases. Here the CDR3 reads CASSGSGGAYTEAFF. CDR3 DNA sequence: TGTGCCAGCAGTGGCTCAGGGGGCGCGTACACTGAAGCTTTCTTT.